The present T cell receptor (beta chain) was sequenced within a study of T cells in Graves' hyperthyroidism and ophthalmopathy. CDR1 and CDR2 from the germline V gene are SGHRS and YFSETQ. V was pared by 0 bases and J by 4 bases, with 10 bases between. The CDR3 totals 14 residues. Patients were excluded because of uncontrolled infection, other autoimmune disease, pregnancy or lactation. The PBMCs were taken from about 10 ml of fresh peripheral blood. Amplified TCR beta CDR3 regions derived from RNA transcripts. The TCR CDR3 first-round RT-PCR relied on the HTBI primer set. From the multiplex PCR reads, TCRdb called clonotypes with MiXCR, one entry per CDR3 protein. The sample has hundreds of thousands of distinct CDR3 sequences, 14% to 15% seen once.

Sequenced material: blood. This sequence originates from a middle-aged woman with Graves' ophthalmopathy. The chain uses TRBV5-1 and TRBJ1-2; D call uncertain. The CDR3 reads CASSLGGYGYGYTF. In DNA, the CDR3 is TGCGCCAGCAGCTTGGGAGGGTATGGCTATGGCTACACCTTC.